The 9 T cell receptor beta chains in this list originate from one sample, sequenced in a study of blood T cell repertoires in COVID-19. The table came from immunoSEQ multiplex PCR; TCRdb's copy has only in-frame clones and leaves some out. The sample includes over 100,000 clones, approximately 86% of them seen just once. The sequenced sample was peripheral blood. These receptors were collected from a man aged 45 to 65 with active or convalescent COVID-19.

This sequence joins TRBV5-1 and TRBJ2-3; the match to TRBD1 covers 7 bases. In germline, CDR1 is SGHRS, CDR2 YFSETQ. The trim removed 4 bases at V and 2 bases at J, leaving 10 bases unmatched. The CDR3 is made up of 16 amino acids. Here the CDR3 DNA reads TGCGCCAGCAGCAAAGGACAGGACCCCCTCACAGATACGCAGTATTTT. Its translation is CASSKGQDPLTDTQYF. Full variable domain (missing parts from reference TRBV5-1 and TRBJ2-3): KAGVTQTPRYLIKTRGQQVTLSCSPISGHRSVSWYQQTPGQGLQFLFEYFSETQRNKGNFPGRFSGRQFSNSRSEMNVSTLELGDSALYLCASSKGQDPLTDTQYFGPGTRLTVL.

The rearrangement links TRBV2 to TRBJ1-5; 8 positions agree with TRBD1. CDR3 length: 15 amino acids. Germline V gene sequence: CDR1 SNHLY, CDR2 FYNNEI. The J segment lost 13 bases and the V segment lost 0 bases, leaving 11 bases of the junction unmatched. The CDR3 bases are TGTGCCAGCAGTGAAGCGCTTACAGGGGGGAAGTCACAGCATTTT. This translates into CASSEALTGGKSQHF.

This clone appeared a few times. The J gene is TRBJ2-5, the V gene TRBV10-3, with TRBD1 matching 7 bases. Germline values: CDR1 ENHRY, CDR2 SYGVKD. V gave up 4 bases and J gave up 3 bases; unmatched junction bases: 8. The CDR3 extends over 15 amino acids. CDR3 nucleotide sequence: TGTGCCATCAGTGCCGCCGGGGACAGAAAAGAGACCCAGTACTTC. Encoded protein: CAISAAGDRKETQYF.

This chain links TRBV5-1 with TRBJ1-2; 8 bases agree with TRBD1. The CDR3 consists of 14 residues. Trimming took 6 bases from V and 8 from J; bases not matched to a gene: 12. Germline V gene sequence: CDR1 SGHRS, CDR2 YFSETQ. The CDR3 here is CASNPDQGARGYTF. The CDR3 DNA reads TGCGCCAGCAACCCAGACCAGGGGGCTAGGGGCTACACCTTC.

This rearrangement joins TRBV7-8 to TRBJ2-2; 12 positions agree with TRBD1. V gave up 0 bases and J gave up 6 bases; unmatched junction bases: 5. This CDR3 comprises 17 residues. Germline CDR1 is SGHVS and CDR2 is FQNEAQ. CDR3 region: CASSLAQGTGGAGELFF. In DNA, the CDR3 is TGTGCCAGCAGCTTAGCGCAAGGGACAGGGGGCGCCGGGGAGCTGTTTTTT.

The chain carries TRBV24-1 and TRBJ1-5, with 9 bases fitting TRBD1. CDR1 is KGHDR, CDR2 SFDVKD, per germline. The CDR3 extends over 15 amino acids. The trim removed 3 bases at V and 4 bases at J, leaving 3 bases unmatched. CDR3 sequence (DNA): TGTGCCACCAGTGATACCGGGACAGGGAATCAGCCCCAGCATTTT. It encodes CATSDTGTGNQPQHF.

The chain joins TRBV27 to TRBJ1-1; tentatively, D is TRBD1 (5 bases). This CDR3 is 14 amino acids long. V was pared by 8 bases and J by 0 bases, with 13 bases between. Germline V gene sequence: CDR1 MNHEY, CDR2 SMNVEV (reference sequence). The CDR3 coding sequence is TGTGCCAGCTCCTCCCAGGGTTTGAACACTGAAGCTTTCTTT. Translating it yields CASSSQGLNTEAFF.

For the CDR3, the DNA is TGTGCCAGCAGCTTGGGAAGGGGTAGGGATTCACCCCTCCACTTT. Protein sequence: CASSLGRGRDSPLHF. The chain recombines TRBV5-5 with TRBJ1-6; TRBD1 is a possible D gene (5 bases). Germline lookup yields CDR1 SGHKS and CDR2 YYEKEE (reference sequence). V lost 0 bases to trimming and J lost 8 bases, with 12 bases between them. This CDR3 is built from 15 residues.

This chain uses TRBV4-3 with TRBJ2-1; the D gene is possibly TRBD2 (5 bases). V lost 0 bases and J 15 bases, leaving 15 bases between the germline ends. Germline V gives CDR1 LGHNA, CDR2 YSLEER. This CDR3 has 13 residues. The CDR3 DNA follows: TGCGCCAGCAGCCAAGATCTTCGGGGTCCTACGTTCTTC. It is translated as CASSQDLRGPTFF.